The present T cell receptor (beta chain) was sequenced within a study of T cell repertoires in cytomegalovirus infection. The wider study: As its CMV epitopes, the study selected recently identified HLA-C-restricted and well-studied HLA-B-restricted targets.

A single record per CDR3 protein comes from TCRdb applying MiXCR to the reads. The table shows 750,000 to 900,000 distinct CDR3 sequences, with around 29% occurring only once. Remarks on this clonotype: Its antigen is as yet unknown.

This receptor was obtained from a human donor in good health (CMV status not recorded). Some clones in this sample may be carry-over from other donors' samples. The sample was cultured CD8+ T cells from PBMCs, taken from culture after CMV antigen stimulation.

For the CDR3, the DNA is TGCAGCGTTCCGGACAGAGGTGGCTACACCTTC. This gives the protein CSVPDRGGYTF. The rearrangement uses TRBV29-1 and TRBJ1-2; perhaps TRBD1 as D (6 bases). V shed 5 bases and J shed 7 bases, with 11 bases lying between them. Germline CDR1 and CDR2: SQVTM and ANQGSEA. The CDR3 has 11 amino acids.